This passage covers 22 T cell receptor beta chains from one sample sequenced in a study of blood T cell repertoires in COVID-19. Libraries were prepared by immunoSEQ multiplex PCR; TCRdb keeps only in-frame clonotypes and omits some of them. The sample includes some 69,000 clones, 80% to 85% of them seen just once. Sequenced input: peripheral blood. These receptors originate from a man aged 80 or over with active or convalescent COVID-19.

The CDR3 DNA follows: TGTGCCAGCTCACCGCCCGGGGGGCCTGAAGCTTTCTTT. Translating gives CASSPPGGPEAFF. The chain couples TRBV18 to TRBJ1-1; TRBD1 might be the D (6 bases). Trimming took 3 bases from V and 6 from J, leaving 11 bases between them. CDR3 length equals 13 residues. Germline values: CDR1 KGHSH, CDR2 LQKENI.

The chain couples TRBV19 to TRBJ1-3; D may be TRBD1 (5 bases). The CDR3 runs 13 residues. Germline V gene sequence: CDR1 LNHDA, CDR2 SQIVND (reference sequence). The V end was cut by 5 bases, the J end by 1 base, with 6 bases between. The CDR3 reads CASSPGSGNTIYF. Written as DNA, the CDR3 is TGTGCCAGTAGTCCAGGGTCTGGAAACACCATATATTTT.

The rearrangement joins TRBV15 to TRBJ1-5; D is undetermined. The CDR3 sequence is 14 residues long. Trimming took off 0 bases at V and 2 bases at J, with 5 bases between the two ends. Germline loops: CDR1 LNHNV, CDR2 YYDKDF (reference sequence). The CDR3 protein is CATSREFGNQPQHF. Written as DNA, the CDR3 is TGTGCCACCAGCAGAGAGTTCGGCAATCAGCCCCAGCATTTT.

The chain employs TRBV5-8 and TRBJ2-3; 11 positions agree with TRBD1. In germline, CDR1 is SGHTS, CDR2 YDEGEE. The CDR3 is 15 residues long. V trimming: 4 bases; J trimming: 9 bases; junction bases outside the gene matches: 10. DNA for the CDR3: TGTGCCAGCAGCCTCGGACAGGGGGCGAGAGGAACGCAGTATTTT. It yields the protein CASSLGQGARGTQYF. Full variable domain (missing parts from reference TRBV5-8 and TRBJ2-3): EAGVTQSPTHLIKTRGQQATLRCSPISGHTSVYWYQQALGLGLQFLLWYDEGEERNRGNFPPRFSGRQFPNYSSELNVNALELEDSALYLCASSLGQGARGTQYFGPGTRLTVL.

This clone has only a few counts. The chain is built from TRBV29-1 and TRBJ1-3; 7 bases are a match to TRBD1. CDR3 size: 13 residues. V lost 4 bases, J lost 2 bases, and 2 bases stayed unmatched. In germline, CDR1 is SQVTM, CDR2 ANQGSEA. The CDR3 nucleotides are TGCAGCGTTGGACAGGGCACTGGAAACACCATATATTTT. Amino acid sequence: CSVGQGTGNTIYF. Full variable domain (missing parts from reference TRBV29-1 and TRBJ1-3): SAVISQKPSRDICQRGTSLTIQCQVDSQVTMMFWYRQQPGQSLTLIATANQGSEATYESGFVIDKFPISRPNLTFSTLTVSNMSPEDSSIYLCSVGQGTGNTIYFGEGSWLTVV.

This clone was picked up a small number of times. V usage is TRBV4-2 and J usage is TRBJ1-6; possibly TRBD1 for D (5 bases). V lost 1 base and J lost 8, with 12 bases in between. CDR1 is LGHNA, CDR2 YNFKEQ, per germline. CDR3 length: 15 amino acids. CDR3 sequence (DNA): TGTGCCAGCAGCCAAGGGGGGGGAAAGGATTCACCCCTCCACTTT. Translated, it gives CASSQGGGKDSPLHF.

This rearrangement joins TRBV19 to TRBJ2-2; 7 nucleotides line up with TRBD2. The trim removed 6 bases at V and 4 bases at J, leaving 8 bases unmatched. Germline V gene sequence: CDR1 LNHDA, CDR2 SQIVND (reference sequence). This CDR3 comprises 15 residues. In DNA form, the CDR3 reads TGTGCCAGTAGACGCTTGGGCGGGAGCACCGGGGAGCTGTTTTTT. Protein product: CASRRLGGSTGELFF.

The V and J genes are TRBV5-1 and TRBJ2-5; no clear D gene. This CDR3 comprises 12 residues. The germline V gene encodes CDR1 SGHRS and CDR2 YFSETQ. Trimming removed 5 bases at V and 0 bases at J, with 5 bases between. CDR3 region: CASRLYQETQYF. The CDR3 nucleotides are TGCGCCAGCAGACTGTACCAAGAGACCCAGTACTTC.

The chain combines TRBV10-3 with TRBJ1-6; no firm D call. Germline loops: CDR1 ENHRY, CDR2 SYGVKD. V was clipped by 2 bases and J by 7 bases, with 9 bases between them. The CDR3 runs to 14 residues. This CDR3 is CAISEGERNSPLHF. In DNA, the CDR3 is TGTGCCATCAGTGAGGGGGAGAGAAATTCACCCCTCCACTTT.

The V gene is TRBV6-5, the J gene TRBJ2-7, with D tentatively TRBD2 (5 bases). CDR3 length: 13 residues. Trimming shortened V by 6 bases and J by 7 bases, and 16 bases separated the two germline ends. Germline CDR1 and CDR2: MNHEY and SVGAGI. CDR3 amino acids: CASSPGGPMEQYF. For the CDR3, the DNA is TGTGCCAGCAGCCCAGGAGGCCCTATGGAGCAGTACTTC.

Concerning this clone itself: This sample also contains other DNA sequences that code for the same CDR3. The chain joins TRBV6-2 or TRBV6-3 to TRBJ2-1; 10 nucleotides line up with TRBD2. The trim removed 2 bases at V and 3 bases at J, leaving 1 base unmatched. The CDR3 has 15 amino acids. The germline gives CDR1 MNHEY, CDR2 SVGEGT. This CDR3 is CASSYVAGGYNEQFF. The CDR3 region has the DNA TGTGCCAGCAGTTACGTAGCGGGAGGCTACAATGAGCAGTTCTTC.

The V and J genes are TRBV6-5 and TRBJ1-6, with a weak D call TRBD1 (5 bases). The CDR3 has 15 residues. Trimming cost V 4 bases and J 6 bases, with 13 bases left between them. Germline V gene sequence: CDR1 MNHEY, CDR2 SVGAGI. CDR3 amino acids: CASSSQGHSNSPLHF. CDR3 bases: TGTGCCAGCAGTTCCCAGGGCCACAGTAATTCACCCCTCCACTTT.

The chain joins TRBV2 to TRBJ1-5; TRBD1 matches at 8 bases. The CDR3 contains 14 residues. Germline CDR1 and CDR2: SNHLY and FYNNEI. V shed 3 bases and J 6 bases; nucleotides not matched to a gene: 4. The CDR3 DNA reads as TGTGCCAGCAGTGATCGGACAGGGAGTCAGCCCCAGCATTTT. Residues: CASSDRTGSQPQHF.

This clone was counted only a few times. V usage is TRBV19 and J usage is TRBJ2-2, with D maybe TRBD2 (5 bases). The CDR3 is 14 amino acids. The V end was cut by 4 bases, the J end by 1 base, with 7 bases between. Germline CDR1 is LNHDA and CDR2 is SQIVND (reference sequence). The CDR3 nucleotides are TGTGCCAGTAGTAGCGGGTGGAACACCGGGGAGCTGTTTTTT. Translating gives CASSSGWNTGELFF.

This sequence joins TRBV19 and TRBJ2-2, with 9 bases aligning to TRBD1. Germline assignment: CDR1 LNHDA and CDR2 SQIVND (reference sequence). This CDR3 has 13 residues. The V segment lost 11 bases and the J segment 3 bases; nucleotides outside the gene matches: 4. In DNA form, the CDR3 reads TGTGCCGGCCGGGACAGGGACACCGGGGAGCTGTTTTTT. Translation gives CAGRDRDTGELFF.

The chain uses TRBV6-2 or TRBV6-3 and TRBJ2-5; weak D call: TRBD2 (5 bases). CDR3 size: 13 residues. Germline assignment: CDR1 MNHEY and CDR2 SVGEGT. Trimming pared 5 bases from V and 4 bases from J, leaving 11 bases between. CDR3 DNA sequence: TGTGCCAGCAGTACGGGAACTCGAGAGACCCAGTACTTC. This gives the protein CASSTGTRETQYF.

V usage is TRBV18 and J usage is TRBJ2-1; 9 positions agree with TRBD2. J was trimmed by 7 bases and V by 1 base; bases with no gene match: 5. Germline V gene sequence: CDR1 KGHSH, CDR2 LQKENI. This CDR3 region has 15 residues. Here the CDR3 reads CASSPQLAGKNEQFF. CDR3 nucleotide sequence: TGTGCCAGCTCACCACAGCTAGCGGGAAAAAATGAGCAGTTCTTC.

The rearrangement links TRBV3-1 (or the pseudogene TRBV3-2) to TRBJ1-6; 10 bases are a match to TRBD1. Germline V gene sequence: CDR1 LGHDT, CDR2 YNNKEL (reference sequence). Trimming at V came to 3 bases and at J to 6 bases, leaving 5 bases not matched to a gene. CDR3 length: 16 residues. The DNA of the CDR3 is TGTGCCAGCAGCCATCACCGGGACAGGGGTAATTCACCCCTCCACTTT. Its protein is CASSHHRDRGNSPLHF.

This chain links TRBV9 with TRBJ2-3, with 7 bases aligning to TRBD1. There are 13 residues in the CDR3. Looked up from germline, CDR1 is SGDLS and CDR2 is YYNGEE. Germline trimming cut 3 bases from V and 4 bases from J; bases unmatched to any gene: 2. CDR3 region: CASSGDRADTQYF. In nucleotides, the CDR3 is TGTGCCAGCAGCGGCGACAGGGCAGATACGCAGTATTTT.

V and J are TRBV11-2 and TRBJ2-5; D is ambiguous. The germline V and J ends were trimmed by 0 bases and 4 bases, with 12 bases remaining between them. The germline gives CDR1 SGHAT, CDR2 FQNNGV. The CDR3 has 15 amino acids. The CDR3 DNA reads TGTGCCAGCAGCTTAGATGGCGGAATGGTAGAGACCCAGTACTTC. This encodes CASSLDGGMVETQYF.

The CDR3: CSSTGAGVNTEAFF. DNA of the CDR3: TGCAGCTCCACAGGGGCTGGAGTGAACACTGAAGCTTTCTTT. The rearrangement uses TRBV29-1 and TRBJ1-1, with 7 bases that match TRBD1. This CDR3 comprises 14 residues. Trimming removed 8 bases from V and 0 bases from J; junction bases left unmatched: 9. CDR1 is SQVTM and CDR2 is ANQGSEA in the germline V gene.

For the CDR3, the DNA is TGTGCCAGCAGTGAACAGGGTTTTAGCAATCAGCCCCAGCATTTT. Translated: CASSEQGFSNQPQHF. The gene calls are TRBV2 and TRBJ1-5, with D perhaps TRBD1 (5 bases). Germline V gene lookup returns CDR1 SNHLY and CDR2 FYNNEI. Between the trimmed V and J ends, which lost 2 bases and 0 bases, there was a span of 8 bases. This CDR3 spans 15 amino acids.